What follows are 3 T cell receptor beta chains derived from one specimen sequenced in a study of cytomegalovirus exposure and HLA in healthy donors. The PCR contained 60 Vbeta and 13 Jbeta primers. The assay was immunoSEQ multiplex PCR, and TCRdb's table has in-frame clones only and misses some. The table has about 160,000 clones, approximately 75% seen once; the top ten hold approximately 2.1%. The sequenced sample consisted of PBMCs. These receptor sequences come from a woman in her late teens or twenties in good health and CMV-seronegative.

The chain employs TRBV6-6 and TRBJ1-2, with TRBD1 as a possible D gene (6 bases). Trimming removed 6 bases at V and 3 bases at J, with 14 bases between. CDR3 length: 14 residues. Germline V gives CDR1 MNHNY, CDR2 SVGAGI (reference sequence). The CDR3 region is CASRDSGGDYGYTF. CDR3 DNA sequence: TGTGCCAGCAGGGACAGCGGCGGAGACTATGGCTACACCTTC.

The V gene is TRBV6-1, the J gene TRBJ1-1; D is unresolved. Trimming stripped 5 bases from V and 0 bases from J, with 13 bases between. The germline V gene encodes CDR1 MNHNS and CDR2 SASEGT. This CDR3 region has 15 residues. The CDR3 sequence is CASSPNPMLNTEAFF. CDR3 in DNA: TGTGCCAGCAGTCCCAATCCTATGTTGAACACTGAAGCTTTCTTT.

The J gene is TRBJ1-5, the V gene TRBV4-2; D remains ambiguous. Between the trimmed V and J ends, which lost 5 bases and 0 bases, there was a span of 11 bases. This CDR3 region has 15 residues. Germline V gene lookup returns CDR1 LGHNA and CDR2 YNFKEQ. DNA for the CDR3: TGTGCCAGCAGCTCGGAGGAGTATAGCAATCAGCCCCAGCATTTT. Translating it yields CASSSEEYSNQPQHF.